This T cell receptor beta chain was profiled in a study of T-cell reconstitution after alpha-beta-depleted transplantation in children. About this clonotype: A much bigger clone sits one base away, suggesting this may be a read error.

V was cut by 8 bases and J by 8 bases, with 23 bases left in between. The CDR3 length is 15 residues. Germline CDR1 is SGHDT and CDR2 is YYEEEE. Unique molecular identifiers were incorporated into the prepared TCRbeta library. TCRdb reprocessed the PCR reads via MiXCR and lists one record per CDR3 protein. This sample has 70,000 or so distinct CDR3 sequences; approximately 11% occur once, and the top ten carry roughly 13%. The material sequenced was PBMCs, taken before TCRalphabeta/CD19-depleted stem cell transplant. The chain links TRBV5-6 to TRBJ2-1; TRBD2 is a possible D gene (6 bases). This clonotype originated in a boy aged 5 to 17 with acute myeloid leukemia, due to receive a stem cell transplant. The CDR3 spells CARSPRWRVRDEQFF. DNA for the CDR3: TGTGCCAGGAGCCCCCGGTGGAGGGTGAGAGATGAGCAGTTCTTC.